Reported below is one T cell receptor (beta chain). Its recognized antigen is unknown. Base qualities are not recorded, but no much larger clone differs from it by a single base. The data stem from a study of STAT3 mutations in large granular lymphocyte leukemia (dated by TCRdb to about 2019). Notes on the research overall: About half of the T-LGLL patients who underwent longitudinal sequencing carried canonical activating STAT3 mutations. One or more immunosuppressive therapy regimens were given to more than half of T-LGLL patients, and hematologic response was seen in under 50% of the treated patients. To reconstruct clonal hierarchy and dynamics, serial deep sequencing of TCRbeta CDR3 and STAT3 was performed in patients with T-cell large granular lymphocyte leukemia. From an initial cohort of 207 LGL patients, 15 to 20 representative T-LGLL cases were picked for longitudinal TCRbeta and STAT3 sequencing. As controls within the study, a couple of patients with natural killer LGL leukemia were also sequenced longitudinally. Each patient was sequenced at an average of approximately 4 time points, ranging from 2 to 8 samplings.

An Illumina MiSeq was used to sequence the TCRbeta libraries, yielding an average of approximately 43,000 productive templates per sample. Using multiplex PCR amplification, the immunoSEQ assay generated the TCRbeta CDR3 libraries. Processing in the source paper ran as follows. Repertoire diversity was calculated as previously defined, and values close to 0 indicated extremely monoclonal samples. Imported from immuneACCESS, the table was reduced by TCRdb to in-frame sequences with V and J called. These copies leave out some clones; in studies compared against another copy, an unresolved V gene accounts for under half, and the cause of the remainder is not known. That table is the source of V, J and clone size, and D and trimming were worked out from the DNA. The table for this sample lists some 6,000 clones; 77% of them were counted only once. Clones ranked in the top ten supply 84% of the sample.

General conclusions and limits of the study: At least one immunodominant TCRbeta clonotype was identified in every T-LGLL patient, and multiple immunodominant subclonotypes were identified in about half of the T-LGLL patients. Linking therapy response to changes in TCR clonal burden was complicated by variable intervals between samplings and by differing treatment regimens. Because no samples were available when a clone first appeared, clonal expansion had to be inferred from samplings taken at other points. In several patients, dominant TCR clone burden exceeded STAT3 mutant burden, suggesting STAT3 mutation arose secondarily within a pre-expanded clone. In 6 of 18 patients, TCR clonotype switching occurred after therapy, and every newly emerging clone was STAT3 wild type. Since codominant clonotypes persisted in some patients, a small but highly pathogenic clone may have gone undetected.

Spanning cysteine to phenylalanine, the CDR3 consists of 16 amino acids. The kept DNA is CDR3 alone, 48 bases in frame from the first base. Trimming at the junction amounts to 3 bases on V and 5 bases on J, and the germline ends lie 18 bases apart. The germline V gene (reference sequence) supplies CDR1 LNHDA and CDR2 SQIVND. DNA was extracted from blood mononuclear cells, and the same DNA was used for both TCR and STAT3 sequencing. This chain is built from TRBV19 and TRBJ2-3; the D gene is perhaps TRBD2, on 6 matching bases. This receptor was identified in a man aged 35-49 years with T-cell large granular lymphocyte leukemia. Some clones in this sample may be carry-over from other donors' samples. The age is the age at diagnosis. Sequencing was performed on peripheral blood mononuclear cells. The CDR3 is CASSILTSTFGDTQYF. The DNA sequence is TGTGCCAGTAGTATCCTTACTAGCACTTTCGGAGATACGCAGTATTTT. Here the CDR3 is joined to the reference TRBV19 and TRBJ2-3 genes, and the full variable domain is: DGGITQSPKYLFRKEGQNVTLSCEQNLNHDAMYWYRQDPGQGLRLIYYSQIVNDFQKGDIAEGYSVSREKKESFPLTVTSAQKNPTAFYLCASSILTSTFGDTQYFGPGTRLTVL.